What follows are 22 T cell receptor beta chains derived from one specimen sequenced in a study of human T cells and chemical hapten exposure. MiXCR, applied by TCRdb to the RACE reads, yields one record per CDR3 protein. The table records approximately 69,000 distinct CDR3 sequences, 10% to 13% of them present only once. Time point described: patch test 2, 6 weeks after DPC sensitization. This sample's treatment: therapeutic diphenylcyclopropenone sensitization with weekly scalp DPC. Specimen: whole blood, collected in connection with sensitization to the hapten diphenylcyclopropenone (DPC). The receptors come from a woman between 45 and 65 years old with alopecia areata. Some clones in this sample may be carry-over from other donors' samples.

This clonotype was picked up many times. This chain connects TRBV5-1 to TRBJ2-3; D might be TRBD1 (5 bases). CDR3 length: 15 amino acids. Between the trimmed V and J ends, which lost 4 bases and 5 bases, there was a span of 17 bases. Germline lookup yields CDR1 SGHRS and CDR2 YFSETQ. In DNA, the CDR3 is TGCGCCAGCAGCCGCCCAGGGTCCCCAGGAGATACGCAGTATTTT. It encodes CASSRPGSPGDTQYF.

This clonotype came up a few times. The chain combines TRBV6-1 with TRBJ2-2; D remains ambiguous. The CDR3 length is 13 residues. Trimming took off 2 bases at V and 13 bases at J, with 14 bases between the two ends. The germline gives CDR1 MNHNS, CDR2 SASEGT. CDR3 sequence: CASSENDGWGLFF. DNA for the CDR3: TGTGCCAGCAGTGAAAACGATGGTTGGGGGCTGTTTTTT.

The table lists this clonotype with many counts. The V and J genes are TRBV20-1 and TRBJ2-1, with D maybe TRBD1 (5 bases). The CDR3 contains 13 residues. CDR1 DFQATT and CDR2 SNEGSKA come from the germline V gene (reference sequence). V shed 6 bases and J shed 3 bases, with 12 bases lying between them. In nucleotides, the CDR3 is TGCAGTGCCCCTAAAGACAGCTACAATGAGCAGTTCTTC. This encodes CSAPKDSYNEQFF.

This clonotype was picked up many times. J is TRBJ1-2 and V is TRBV2; D remains unclear. The CDR3 is 10 residues long. Trimming took off 9 bases at V and 3 bases at J, with 5 bases between the two ends. Germline values: CDR1 SNHLY, CDR2 FYNNEI. The CDR3: CASTDYGYTF. CDR3 DNA: TGTGCCAGTACGGACTATGGCTACACCTTC.

The V gene is TRBV12-3 or TRBV12-4, the J gene TRBJ1-5, with 7 bases fitting TRBD1. CDR3 length equals 15 residues. The ends lost 6 bases at V and 7 bases at J; junction bases unmatched: 12. The CDR3 nucleotides are TGTGCCAGCAGGCCGACAGGGAACCAAGTCCAGCCCCAGCATTTT. It specifies CASRPTGNQVQPQHF.

This clonotype was seen a few times. Its ends do not fully match the called genes, so a read error is possible. The chain joins TRBV7-7 to TRBJ1-1; D remains unclear. Germline loops: CDR1 SSHAT, CDR2 FNYEAQ (reference sequence). This CDR3 spans 13 amino acids. CDR3 in DNA: TGTGCTAGCAGCTTAAGAGTTGACACTGAAGCTTTCTTT. Its protein is CASSLRVDTEAFF.

This clonotype appeared many times. This sequence joins TRBV19 and TRBJ1-1; maybe TRBD1 (6 bases). This CDR3 has 16 amino acids. V gave up 5 bases and J gave up 0 bases, with 16 bases separating them. Germline lookup yields CDR1 LNHDA and CDR2 SQIVND (reference sequence). The chain's CDR3 is CASSLTGTRMNTEAFF. CDR3 sequence (DNA): TGTGCCAGTAGTCTTACCGGGACACGCATGAACACTGAAGCTTTCTTT.

This clonotype was detected only a few times. V and J are TRBV29-1 and TRBJ1-1; no reliable D call. V was clipped by 5 bases and J by 2 bases, with 12 bases between them. Germline V lookup: CDR1 SQVTM, CDR2 ANQGSEA. The CDR3 is made up of 13 amino acids. CDR3 sequence: CSVYFQLNTEAFF. CDR3 in DNA: TGCAGCGTTTACTTTCAACTAAACACTGAAGCTTTCTTT.

This clonotype was observed a handful of times. The chain has TRBV24-1 and TRBJ1-1, with 11 bases aligning to TRBD1. In germline, CDR1 is KGHDR, CDR2 SFDVKD. The V segment lost 2 bases and the J segment 8 bases; nucleotides outside the gene matches: 18. CDR3 size: 19 residues. The CDR3 spells CATSDSDRGLRENRDEAFF. CDR3 DNA sequence: TGTGCCACCAGTGATTCGGACAGGGGGCTTAGAGAGAACCGAGACGAAGCTTTCTTT.

The chain is built from TRBV6-6 and TRBJ2-2; 8 positions match TRBD2. Germline lookup yields CDR1 MNHNY and CDR2 SVGAGI (reference sequence). The CDR3 loop spans 13 amino acids. V trimming: 8 bases; J trimming: 4 bases; junction bases outside the gene matches: 3. DNA for the CDR3: TGTGCCAGCGCGGGGGGCCTCACCGGGGAGCTGTTTTTT. Its translation: CASAGGLTGELFF.

This clonotype came up a few times. The chain couples TRBV5-4 to TRBJ2-5; no clear D. The V end was cut by 1 base, the J end by 1 base, with 5 bases between. Germline CDR1 SGHNT, CDR2 YYREEE (reference sequence). This CDR3 comprises 13 residues. CDR3 sequence (DNA): TGTGCCAGCAGCTTGTCAGCCCAAGAGACCCAGTACTTC. Amino acid sequence: CASSLSAQETQYF.

This clonotype occurred many times. The CDR3 DNA reads as TGCAGTGCCGGGAGGGGAAACACCGGGGAGCTGTTTTTT. It specifies CSAGRGNTGELFF. This rearrangement joins TRBV20-1 to TRBJ2-2; TRBD2 matches at 8 bases. V shed 6 bases and J 2 bases; nucleotides not matched to a gene: 2. The CDR3 sequence is 13 residues long. CDR1 DFQATT and CDR2 SNEGSKA come from the germline V gene (reference sequence).

The chain joins TRBV23-1 to TRBJ2-4, with D perhaps TRBD1 (6 bases). TRBV23-1 is treated as an ORF (open reading frame) with a function not yet certain. CDR3 length equals 17 residues. The V and J ends lost 2 bases and 5 bases respectively, with 19 bases between them. CDR3 DNA sequence: TGCGCCAGCAGTCAACCCCTAGAGTACAGGGATCAAAACATTCAGTACTTC. It specifies CASSQPLEYRDQNIQYF.

The sample holds many counts of this clonotype. The chain employs TRBV5-6 and TRBJ1-2; no firm D call. The CDR3 length is 14 residues. Germline CDR1 reads SGHDT; CDR2 reads YYEEEE. V was trimmed by 5 bases and J by 2 bases, leaving 13 bases between them. This CDR3 is CASRLSRPNYGYTF. CDR3 nucleotides: TGTGCCAGCAGACTGTCCCGCCCGAACTATGGCTACACCTTC.

V is TRBV28 and J is TRBJ2-5; 8 nucleotides align to TRBD2. Germline V gene lookup returns CDR1 MDHEN and CDR2 SYDVKM. This CDR3 comprises 14 residues. Trimming removed 6 bases from V and 0 bases from J; junction bases left unmatched: 3. This chain's CDR3 is CASSRSGNQETQYF. CDR3 nucleotide sequence: TGTGCCAGCAGCCGTAGCGGGAACCAAGAGACCCAGTACTTC.

This clonotype was seen repeatedly, ten times or more. V is TRBV29-1 and J is TRBJ2-1; 13 nucleotides align to TRBD2. CDR1 and CDR2 from the germline V gene are SQVTM and ANQGSEA. This CDR3 is built from 15 residues. The V gene end was trimmed by 5 bases and the J gene end by 8 bases; junction bases not matched to a gene: 9. CDR3 nucleotides: TGCAGCGTTAGTACCTGGACTAGCGGGAGCTATGAGCAGTTCTTC. Residues: CSVSTWTSGSYEQFF.

This clonotype was counted a few times. This chain connects TRBV29-1 to TRBJ2-1, with TRBD1 identical over 7 bases. V was clipped by 6 bases and J by 0 bases; unmatched bases: 17. The CDR3 is 18 amino acids. Germline V gene sequence: CDR1 SQVTM, CDR2 ANQGSEA. The CDR3 sequence: CSVQRPGGRRSSYNEQFF. Written as DNA, the CDR3 is TGCAGCGTCCAGAGGCCAGGGGGACGGAGGAGCTCCTACAATGAGCAGTTCTTC.

The sample holds many counts of this clonotype. The chain recombines TRBV12-5 with TRBJ2-2, with no clear D. Germline CDR1 reads LGHNT; CDR2 reads FRNRAP. V dropped 2 bases and J dropped 4 bases, with 5 bases sitting between them. The CDR3 loop spans 13 amino acids. Written as DNA, the CDR3 is TGTGCTAGTGGTTTGTCTCCCACCGGGGAGCTGTTTTTT. Translating gives CASGLSPTGELFF.

The table lists this clonotype with many counts. As DNA, the CDR3 is TGCGCCAGCAGTGAGAGGTCGGAGACCCAGTACTTC. As protein: CASSERSETQYF. The chain couples TRBV10-2 to TRBJ2-5, with D unclear. V gave up 2 bases and J gave up 5 bases, with 6 bases separating them. Germline-derived CDR1 and CDR2 are WSHSY and SAAADI. The CDR3 is 12 residues long.

This clonotype was observed at least ten times. This rearrangement joins TRBV11-2 to TRBJ1-4; D is ambiguous. The CDR3 contains 12 residues. Germline assignment: CDR1 SGHAT and CDR2 FQNNGV. The V and J ends lost 3 bases and 3 bases respectively, with 2 bases between them. CDR3 loop: CASSFANEKLFF. CDR3 coding DNA: TGTGCCAGCAGCTTTGCTAATGAAAAACTGTTTTTT.

This clonotype was seen many times. The rearrangement links TRBV19 to TRBJ1-1; perhaps TRBD1 as D (5 bases). The germline V gene has CDR1 LNHDA and CDR2 SQIVND (reference sequence). This CDR3 has 14 residues. The V and J ends lost 3 bases and 3 bases respectively, with 11 bases between them. This CDR3 reads CASSIGAHDTEAFF. Here the CDR3 DNA reads TGTGCCAGTAGTATTGGGGCTCACGACACTGAAGCTTTCTTT.

This clonotype was observed at least ten times. V is TRBV27 and J is TRBJ2-6; D gene ambiguous. Trimming pared 3 bases from V and 0 bases from J, leaving 9 bases between. CDR3 length: 16 amino acids. Germline CDR1 and CDR2: MNHEY and SMNVEV (reference sequence). CDR3 sequence reads: CASSFLGLSGANVLTF. Written as DNA, the CDR3 is TGTGCCAGCAGTTTTCTTGGCCTCTCTGGGGCCAACGTCCTGACTTTC.